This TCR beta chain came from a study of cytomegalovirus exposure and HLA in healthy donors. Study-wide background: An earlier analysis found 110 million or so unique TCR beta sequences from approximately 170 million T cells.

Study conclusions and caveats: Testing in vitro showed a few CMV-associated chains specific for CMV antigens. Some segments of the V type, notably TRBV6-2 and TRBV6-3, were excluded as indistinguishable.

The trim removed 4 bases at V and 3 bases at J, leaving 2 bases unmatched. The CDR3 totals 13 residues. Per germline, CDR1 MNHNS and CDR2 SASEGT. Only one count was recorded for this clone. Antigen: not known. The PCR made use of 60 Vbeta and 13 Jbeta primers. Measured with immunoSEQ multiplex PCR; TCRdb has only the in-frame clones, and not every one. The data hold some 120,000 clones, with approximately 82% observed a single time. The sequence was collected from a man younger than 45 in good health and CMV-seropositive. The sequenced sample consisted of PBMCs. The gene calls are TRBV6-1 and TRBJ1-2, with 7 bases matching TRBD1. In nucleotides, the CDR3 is TGTGCCAGCAGTGCCACAGGGGACTATGGCTACACCTTC. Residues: CASSATGDYGYTF.